The 28 T cell receptor beta chains below come from one sample, sequenced in a study of PD-L1 blockade in urothelial cancer. Time point denoted: pretreatment peripheral blood. Produced via immunoSEQ multiplex PCR; TCRdb's table is partial and in-frame only. Of 60,000 to 70,000 clones listed, 81% are singletons. The source material was PBMCs, sampled around atezolizumab (anti-PD-L1) treatment. The receptors were gathered from a man between 65 and 80 years old with urothelial cancer.

The chain has TRBV11-2 and TRBJ2-5; D may be TRBD2 (5 bases). V was pared by 4 bases and J by 5 bases, with 17 bases between. This CDR3 region has 15 residues. The germline gives CDR1 SGHAT, CDR2 FQNNGV. The CDR3 is CASSSVVSPGETQYF. The CDR3 coding sequence is TGTGCCAGCAGCTCGGTGGTGTCTCCGGGGGAGACCCAGTACTTC.

This clone came up once. The chain recombines TRBV9 with TRBJ1-3; TRBD1 aligns across 7 bases. CDR1 is SGDLS and CDR2 is YYNGEE in the germline V gene. The CDR3 is 16 residues long. V was pared by 4 bases and J by 0 bases, with 7 bases of the junction left unmatched. The CDR3 DNA sequence: TGTGCCAGCAGCCCCGGGACAGCGAGCTCTGGAAACACCATATATTTT. Its translation is CASSPGTASSGNTIYF.

The chain joins TRBV7-2 to TRBJ2-5; 7 bases are a match to TRBD1. The V and J ends lost 5 bases and 2 bases, in that order; junction bases with no gene match: 2. The CDR3 is made up of 13 amino acids. CDR1 SGHTA and CDR2 FQGNSA come from the germline V gene. Here the CDR3 DNA reads TGTGCCAGCAGCCGGGGACAGCAAGAGACCCAGTACTTC. It yields the protein CASSRGQQETQYF.

The genes are TRBV7-9 and TRBJ1-3; D is possibly TRBD1 (6 bases). Per germline, CDR1 SEHNR and CDR2 FQNEAQ (reference sequence). The V gene lost 3 bases and the J gene lost 4 bases, with 10 bases spanning the gap. The CDR3 contains 14 residues. CDR3 nucleotides: TGTGCCAGCAGCTTCAGGGGCGCAGGAAACACCATATATTTT. Translation: CASSFRGAGNTIYF.

This chain links TRBV2 with TRBJ1-2; D is undetermined. The length of the CDR3 is 13 residues. V was pared by 3 bases and J by 4 bases, with 9 bases between. CDR1 SNHLY and CDR2 FYNNEI come from the germline V gene. CDR3: CASSDGLGYGYTF. The CDR3 DNA follows: TGTGCCAGCAGTGATGGGCTCGGCTATGGCTACACCTTC.

The chain recombines TRBV19 with TRBJ1-5, with TRBD1 identical over 8 bases. The length of the CDR3 is 15 residues. The germline CDR1 and CDR2 sequences are LNHDA and SQIVND (reference sequence). J lost 2 bases, V lost 2 bases, and 2 bases had no gene match. CDR3 sequence (DNA): TGTGCCAGTAGTATAAGGGGACAGGGCAATCAGCCCCAGCATTTT. Translation gives CASSIRGQGNQPQHF.

This clone was counted between two and nine times. The same CDR3 can be traced to other DNA sequences in this sample. J is TRBJ2-7 and V is TRBV5-1; TRBD2 matches at 8 bases. In germline, CDR1 is SGHRS, CDR2 YFSETQ. With 0 bases clipped from V and 1 base from J, the junction kept 3 bases outside the gene matches. The CDR3 has 15 amino acids. The CDR3 DNA sequence: TGCGCCAGCAGCTTGGAGGGACTAGGTTCCTACGAGCAGTACTTC. Amino acids: CASSLEGLGSYEQYF.

The chain combines TRBV9 with TRBJ2-7; 8 bases match TRBD1. Germline-derived CDR1 and CDR2 are SGDLS and YYNGEE. The V and J ends lost 3 bases and 2 bases, in that order; junction bases with no gene match: 10. CDR3 length: 16 amino acids. For the CDR3, the DNA is TGTGCCAGCAGCGCCGACAGGGGTCCCGACACCTACGAGCAGTACTTC. Amino acid sequence: CASSADRGPDTYEQYF.

This clone occurred once. The rearrangement uses TRBV5-1 and TRBJ2-7, with TRBD1 matching 7 bases. V lost 3 bases to trimming and J lost 0 bases; unmatched junction nucleotides: 12. This CDR3 is built from 17 residues. Germline CDR1 reads SGHRS; CDR2 reads YFSETQ. In DNA, the CDR3 is TGCGCCAGCAGCTCCACTCCGGGACAGACGAGCTCCTACGAGCAGTACTTC. Protein sequence: CASSSTPGQTSSYEQYF. The whole variable domain, remainder taken from reference TRBV5-1 and TRBJ2-7, is KAGVTQTPRYLIKTRGQQVTLSCSPISGHRSVSWYQQTPGQGLQFLFEYFSETQRNKGNFPGRFSGRQFSNSRSEMNVSTLELGDSALYLCASSSTPGQTSSYEQYFGPGTRLTVT.

V usage is TRBV12-5 and J usage is TRBJ2-1; 7 bases are a match to TRBD2. This CDR3 region has 19 residues. V lost 2 bases, J lost 4 bases, and 17 bases stayed unmatched. Germline V gene data show CDR1 as LGHNT and CDR2 as FRNRAP. The CDR3 here is CASGLTLSLALISYNEQFF. CDR3 coding DNA: TGTGCTAGTGGTTTGACACTATCACTAGCGCTCATCTCGTACAATGAGCAGTTCTTC.

Only a few counts were recorded for this clone. The chain combines TRBV2 with TRBJ2-7; D gene uncertain. The germline V gene encodes CDR1 SNHLY and CDR2 FYNNEI. With 4 bases removed from V and 3 bases from J, the gap between germline ends came to 4 bases. The CDR3 covers 11 residues. The CDR3 DNA is TGTGCCAGCAGTGCAAACTACGAGCAGTACTTC. Residues: CASSANYEQYF.

The V gene is TRBV30, the J gene TRBJ2-3, with TRBD2 identical over 10 bases. J gave up 4 bases and V 4 bases, and 11 bases lay outside the gene matches. The CDR3 extends over 16 amino acids. The germline V gene encodes CDR1 GTSNPN and CDR2 SVGIG (reference sequence). CDR3 region: CAWTGPTSGMSDTQYF. In DNA form, the CDR3 reads TGTGCCTGGACAGGGCCTACTAGCGGGATGTCAGATACGCAGTATTTT.

Turning to this clone: An end of the junction does not agree with germline; a read error may underlie this. The rearrangement joins TRBV7-7 to TRBJ2-5, with TRBD2 as a possible D gene (5 bases). Germline V CDR1 and CDR2: SSHAT, FNYEAQ (reference sequence). The CDR3 runs 13 residues. As DNA, the CDR3 is TGTGCTAGCAGCTATTCGGGAACGGAGACCCAGTACTTC. It specifies CASSYSGTETQYF.

The chain combines TRBV5-1 with TRBJ1-2; 7 positions match TRBD1. Germline CDR1 SGHRS, CDR2 YFSETQ. Losses at the gene ends were 2 bases for V and 4 bases for J; bases not matched to a gene: 5. The CDR3 covers 14 residues. CDR3 sequence: CASSLTGTAYGYTF. Here the CDR3 DNA reads TGCGCCAGCAGCTTAACCGGGACAGCCTATGGCTACACCTTC. Full variable domain (missing parts from reference TRBV5-1 and TRBJ1-2): KAGVTQTPRYLIKTRGQQVTLSCSPISGHRSVSWYQQTPGQGLQFLFEYFSETQRNKGNFPGRFSGRQFSNSRSEMNVSTLELGDSALYLCASSLTGTAYGYTFGSGTRLTVV.

CDR3 sequence: CASSLTGLSYEQYF. DNA for the CDR3: TGTGCCAGCAGCTTAACAGGGCTCTCCTACGAGCAGTACTTC. This chain links TRBV7-9 with TRBJ2-7, with D possibly TRBD1 on 6 matching bases. Germline V lookup: CDR1 SEHNR, CDR2 FQNEAQ (reference sequence). This CDR3 spans 14 amino acids. The V end lost 2 bases, the J end lost 0 bases, and 8 bases lay between the germline ends.

The chain uses TRBV6-6 and TRBJ1-4; weak D call: TRBD1 (6 bases). Trimming left V 6 bases short and J 5 bases short, with 13 bases between. The germline V gene encodes CDR1 MNHNY and CDR2 SVGAGI (reference sequence). The CDR3 extends over 14 amino acids. CDR3 DNA sequence: TGTGCCAGCAGACAGGGAAGGGGGAATGAAAAACTGTTTTTT. Its translation: CASRQGRGNEKLFF.

The chain employs TRBV19 and TRBJ2-1, with D possibly TRBD1 on 6 matching bases. V lost 1 base and J 7 bases, leaving 14 bases between the germline ends. CDR3 length: 15 residues. Germline V lookup: CDR1 LNHDA, CDR2 SQIVND (reference sequence). The CDR3: CASSIVVLQGNEQFF. The CDR3 nucleotides are TGTGCCAGTAGTATAGTCGTCCTCCAGGGGAATGAGCAGTTCTTC. The complete variable domain, with remaining parts taken from reference TRBV19 and TRBJ2-1, reads DGGITQSPKYLFRKEGQNVTLSCEQNLNHDAMYWYRQDPGQGLRLIYYSQIVNDFQKGDIAEGYSVSREKKESFPLTVTSAQKNPTAFYLCASSIVVLQGNEQFFGPGTRLTVL.

The J gene is TRBJ2-3, the V gene TRBV10-2; D gene ambiguous. The CDR3 has 11 amino acids. The V gene lost 7 bases and the J gene lost 13 bases, with 15 bases spanning the gap. Germline CDR1 is WSHSY and CDR2 is SAAADI. CDR3 bases: TGCGCCAGCAAAAGGAGCTCCACGAAGTATTTT. Its protein is CASKRSSTKYF.

The chain has TRBV30 and TRBJ1-3; D might be TRBD1 (5 bases). Germline V gives CDR1 GTSNPN, CDR2 SVGIG (reference sequence). The CDR3 is made up of 16 amino acids. V was cut by 3 bases and J by 3 bases, with 18 bases left in between. The CDR3, as DNA: TGTGCCTGGAGCTCCTTTGGCGGGACTCTTGGAAACACCATATATTTT. Translation: CAWSSFGGTLGNTIYF.

The rearrangement uses TRBV2 and TRBJ1-1, with D hard to call. The CDR3 extends over 13 amino acids. Trimming took 0 bases from V and 5 from J, leaving 7 bases between them. CDR1 is SNHLY and CDR2 is FYNNEI in the germline V gene. Here the CDR3 DNA reads TGTGCCAGCAGTGAAGCGCCAGGAACTGAAGCTTTCTTT. The encoded protein is CASSEAPGTEAFF.

This chain links TRBV6-4 with TRBJ2-1; the match to TRBD2 covers 8 bases. The V and J ends lost 0 bases and 8 bases, in that order; junction bases with no gene match: 6. The CDR3 covers 15 residues. CDR1 and CDR2 from the germline V gene are MRHNA and SNTAGT. As DNA, the CDR3 is TGTGCCAGCAGTGACTCTAGCAGCGGGGGCGATGAGCAGTTCTTC. This sequence encodes CASSDSSSGGDEQFF.

The V and J genes are TRBV29-1 and TRBJ2-2, with 7 bases matching TRBD1. The CDR3 runs 13 residues. Trimming took 7 bases from V and 6 from J; bases not matched to a gene: 8. CDR1 is SQVTM and CDR2 is ANQGSEA in the germline V gene. Here the CDR3 reads CSARQGSAGELFF. The CDR3 DNA reads TGCAGCGCACGACAGGGTTCTGCCGGGGAGCTGTTTTTT.

This rearrangement joins TRBV6-7 to TRBJ1-2; possibly TRBD1 for D (6 bases). TRBV6-7 is an open reading frame whose function is uncertain. Trimming left V 10 bases short and J 4 bases short, with 16 bases between. This CDR3 spans 13 amino acids. CDR3 region: CATRGGAVYGYTF. CDR3 bases: TGTGCCACACGGGGGGGCGCAGTCTATGGCTACACCTTC.

This chain links TRBV5-1 with TRBJ2-1; 8 bases are a match to TRBD2. Germline CDR1 is SGHRS and CDR2 is YFSETQ. This CDR3 contains 14 residues. V lost 3 bases, J lost 2 bases, and 1 base stayed unmatched. Here the CDR3 reads CASSSGLAYNEQFF. CDR3 nucleotides: TGCGCCAGCAGCTCGGGACTAGCCTACAATGAGCAGTTCTTC.

This rearrangement joins TRBV7-8 to TRBJ2-1, with 8 bases that match TRBD1. Unmatched junction bases numbered 11, after V lost 1 base and J lost 9 bases. In germline, CDR1 is SGHVS, CDR2 FQNEAQ. The CDR3 sequence is 16 residues long. The CDR3 reads CASSLGQRGTGGEQFF. The CDR3 DNA is TGTGCCAGCAGCTTAGGGCAAAGAGGGACAGGTGGTGAGCAGTTCTTC.

This clone was recorded a few times. The chain recombines TRBV5-1 with TRBJ2-7; D may be TRBD1 (5 bases). V lost 1 base, J lost 3 bases, and 11 bases lay in between. Per the germline V gene, CDR1 is SGHRS and CDR2 is YFSETQ. The length of the CDR3 is 14 residues. CDR3 protein: CASSLSPGNYEQYF. The CDR3 DNA sequence: TGCGCCAGCAGCTTGTCTCCAGGGAACTACGAGCAGTACTTC.

The chain carries TRBV7-2 and TRBJ1-5, with a possible D match to TRBD1 (6 bases). Deletions cut 5 bases from V and 7 bases from J, with 15 bases between. The germline gives CDR1 SGHTA, CDR2 FQGNSA. The CDR3 has 14 residues. The CDR3, as DNA: TGTGCCAGCAGCCCGACAGGTTACAGACAGCCCCAGCATTTT. Amino acid sequence: CASSPTGYRQPQHF.

This sequence joins TRBV5-4 and TRBJ2-1; perhaps TRBD1 as D (5 bases). V lost 0 bases and J lost 4, with 20 bases in between. The CDR3 runs 18 residues. Per germline, CDR1 SGHNT and CDR2 YYREEE (reference sequence). For the CDR3, the DNA is TGTGCCAGCAGCTTGGGTGCCAGGGCGTGGAGCGCGTACAATGAGCAGTTCTTC. Translated: CASSLGARAWSAYNEQFF.